The 27 T cell receptor beta chains listed next were all sequenced from one sample in a study of blood T cell repertoires in COVID-19. Here immunoSEQ multiplex PCR was the method, and the copy in TCRdb shows in-frame clones only, minus some. The sample lists more than 90,000 clones; 82% were seen once. The sample taken for sequencing was peripheral blood. Receptors were obtained from a man in his 70s with acute or convalescent COVID-19.

This clone occurred a few times. The V gene is TRBV5-1, the J gene TRBJ2-1; unclear D gene. This CDR3 is built from 15 residues. V lost 0 bases and J 1 base, leaving 8 bases between the germline ends. Germline V gene lookup returns CDR1 SGHRS and CDR2 YFSETQ. The DNA of the CDR3 is TGCGCCAGCAGCTTGGAGAGCGCGTCCTACAATGAGCAGTTCTTC. It yields the protein CASSLESASYNEQFF.

This clone was observed a few times. J is TRBJ1-6 and V is TRBV9, with 8 nucleotides matching TRBD1. The CDR3 is 14 amino acids. Germline-derived CDR1 and CDR2 are SGDLS and YYNGEE. J gave up 14 bases and V 4 bases, and 11 bases lay outside the gene matches. The CDR3 protein is CASSLGQGSRALHF. CDR3 DNA sequence: TGTGCCAGCAGCCTTGGACAGGGTAGCCGGGCCCTCCACTTT.

The V and J genes are TRBV5-1 and TRBJ2-7, with TRBD2 matching over 11 bases. The CDR3 runs to 14 residues. The V gene's germline CDR1 is SGHRS and CDR2 YFSETQ. Germline trimming cut 4 bases from V and 4 bases from J; bases unmatched to any gene: 4. CDR3 sequence: CASSQGTSGYEQYF. As DNA, the CDR3 is TGCGCCAGCAGCCAAGGGACTAGCGGTTACGAGCAGTACTTC.

The chain combines TRBV6-5 with TRBJ1-2, with D possibly being TRBD1 (6 bases). The CDR3 has 14 amino acids. The germline V gene has CDR1 MNHEY and CDR2 SVGAGI. Trimming removed 5 bases from V and 4 bases from J, with 14 bases in between. CDR3 sequence reads: CASSPRGATYGYTF. CDR3 coding DNA: TGTGCCAGCAGTCCTCGGGGGGCCACCTATGGCTACACCTTC.

The rearrangement uses TRBV12-3 or TRBV12-4 and TRBJ1-1; a weak D match, TRBD1 (6 bases). V was pared by 8 bases and J by 0 bases, with 10 bases between. The CDR3 spans 13 residues. The CDR3 loop reads CASSGQVNTEAFF. The CDR3 coding sequence is TGTGCCAGCTCGGGACAAGTGAACACTGAAGCTTTCTTT.

The rearrangement joins TRBV28 to TRBJ2-1; TRBD1 matches 7 bases. Unmatched junction bases numbered 11, after V lost 2 bases and J lost 1 base. CDR1 MDHEN and CDR2 SYDVKM come from the germline V gene. This CDR3 is built from 18 residues. The CDR3 DNA reads as TGTGCCAGCAGTTTAAGCGGCAGGGGGTCTGCTTCCTACAATGAGCAGTTCTTC. Protein sequence: CASSLSGRGSASYNEQFF.

This chain uses TRBV18 with TRBJ2-2, with D perhaps matching TRBD2 (5 bases). V was cut by 2 bases and J by 6 bases, with 13 bases left in between. Germline values: CDR1 KGHSH, CDR2 LQKENI. CDR3 length equals 15 residues. CDR3 nucleotide sequence: TGTGCCAGCTCACCAGGGTCTAGCATCGCCGGGGAGCTGTTTTTT. Its translation: CASSPGSSIAGELFF.

Turning to this clone: Additional DNA sequences in this sample encode the identical CDR3. The chain carries TRBV9 and TRBJ2-2; tentative D call: TRBD2 (5 bases). V was pared by 0 bases and J by 5 bases, with 8 bases between. From germline, CDR1 is SGDLS and CDR2 YYNGEE. The CDR3 consists of 14 residues. The DNA of the CDR3 is TGTGCCAGCAGCGTAGCTACGGGGACCGGGGAGCTGTTTTTT. The encoded protein is CASSVATGTGELFF.

Note on this clone: The sample holds other DNA sequences that translate to the same CDR3. The CDR3 sequence: CASSSPGQGTYEQYF. The DNA for the CDR3 is TGTGCCAGCAGTTCCCCGGGACAGGGCACCTACGAGCAGTACTTC. The J gene is TRBJ2-7, the V gene TRBV28; 9 positions match TRBD1. The CDR3 runs to 15 residues. Germline V gene lookup returns CDR1 MDHEN and CDR2 SYDVKM. V shed 4 bases and J 2 bases; nucleotides not matched to a gene: 6.

The V call is TRBV30, the J call TRBJ1-1; a possible D gene is TRBD1 (6 bases). V was trimmed by 4 bases and J by 5 bases, leaving 14 bases between them. The CDR3 covers 13 residues. Looked up from germline, CDR1 is GTSNPN and CDR2 is SVGIG (reference sequence). In DNA form, the CDR3 reads TGTGCCTGGACAACAGGGAAATGGACTGAAGCTTTCTTT. Translating gives CAWTTGKWTEAFF.

The chain carries TRBV27 and TRBJ2-2, with D tentatively TRBD1 (5 bases). V gave up 4 bases and J gave up 6 bases, with 12 bases separating them. CDR3 length: 14 amino acids. Germline loops: CDR1 MNHEY, CDR2 SMNVEV (reference sequence). The CDR3, as DNA: TGTGCCAGCAGTTATGGCTCAGGGTCCGGGGAGCTGTTTTTT. Protein sequence: CASSYGSGSGELFF.

V and J are TRBV4-1 and TRBJ2-6; 12 bases map to TRBD1. Germline V CDR1 and CDR2: MGHRA, YSYEKL. The CDR3 sequence is 19 residues long. The V segment lost 6 bases and the J segment 3 bases; nucleotides outside the gene matches: 12. In DNA, the CDR3 is TGCGCCAGCAGTAAAGGAACGGGACAGGGGGCGCTTGGGGCCAACGTCCTGACTTTC. Its translation is CASSKGTGQGALGANVLTF.

This clone has just a few counts. This CDR3 reads CASSPQDPSGSTEAFF. The CDR3 DNA sequence: TGTGCCAGCAGCCCCCAGGACCCCTCGGGGAGCACTGAAGCTTTCTTT. V and J are TRBV14 and TRBJ1-1; D uncertain. The CDR3 totals 16 residues. Germline loops: CDR1 SGHDN, CDR2 FVKESK. The ends were cut back, 4 bases at V and 4 bases at J, with 19 bases in the middle.

The CDR3: CATSTAREGSTDTQYF. The CDR3 region has the DNA TGTGCCACCAGTACAGCTCGGGAGGGCAGCACAGATACGCAGTATTTT. The chain has TRBV24-1 and TRBJ2-3, with 8 bases lining up with TRBD2. The CDR3 is 16 residues long. V lost 6 bases to trimming and J lost 0 bases; unmatched junction nucleotides: 7. The V gene's germline CDR1 is KGHDR and CDR2 SFDVKD.

This CDR3 reads CASSLTSGTYNEQFF. DNA of the CDR3: TGTGCCAGCAGCTTGACTAGCGGGACCTACAATGAGCAGTTCTTC. The genes are TRBV3-1 (or the pseudogene TRBV3-2) and TRBJ2-1, with TRBD2 identical over 11 bases. J gave up 2 bases and V 5 bases, and 2 bases lay outside the gene matches. Looked up from germline, CDR1 is LGHDT and CDR2 is YNNKEL (reference sequence). The CDR3 has 15 residues.

The count of this clone is one. The rearrangement joins TRBV27 to TRBJ2-7; TRBD2 might be the D (5 bases). CDR3 length: 13 amino acids. V was pared by 6 bases and J by 1 base, with 10 bases between. CDR1 is MNHEY and CDR2 is SMNVEV in the germline V gene (reference sequence). CDR3: CASRRGISYEQYF. CDR3 in DNA: TGTGCCAGCAGACGAGGGATTTCCTACGAGCAGTACTTC.

V gene TRBV5-4 combines with J gene TRBJ1-2; 9 positions match TRBD1. With V trimmed by 5 bases and J by 8 bases, 13 bases remained unmatched. The germline gives CDR1 SGHNT, CDR2 YYREEE (reference sequence). The CDR3 contains 15 residues. CDR3 nucleotides: TGTGCCAGCAGTTTACCCCCGGGACAGGGATACGGCTACACCTTC. Translation gives CASSLPPGQGYGYTF.

The rearrangement uses TRBV9 and TRBJ2-3, with TRBD2 as a possible D gene (5 bases). From germline, CDR1 is SGDLS and CDR2 YYNGEE. V lost 6 bases, J lost 0 bases, and 14 bases lay in between. The CDR3 is 15 amino acids. The CDR3 DNA reads as TGTGCCAGCACCCAAGGACTGGCTAGCACAGATACGCAGTATTTT. It is translated as CASTQGLASTDTQYF.

This sequence joins TRBV11-3 and TRBJ1-1; D unclear. The CDR3 contains 12 residues. Per germline, CDR1 SGHNT and CDR2 YENEEA. V was cut by 6 bases and J by 0 bases, with 5 bases left in between. This chain's CDR3 is CASSQMNTEAFF. The CDR3 nucleotides are TGTGCCAGCAGTCAGATGAACACTGAAGCTTTCTTT.

V gene TRBV2 combines with J gene TRBJ2-7; tentative D call: TRBD2 (6 bases). Germline CDR1 reads SNHLY; CDR2 reads FYNNEI. V lost 7 bases to trimming and J lost 13 bases, with 17 bases between them. This CDR3 is built from 11 residues. In DNA, the CDR3 is TGTGCCAGCAACACGGACTACTACCAATACTTC. Protein: CASNTDYYQYF.

The V and J genes are TRBV6-5 and TRBJ1-3, with TRBD1 matching over 8 bases. CDR3 length: 14 amino acids. CDR1 is MNHEY and CDR2 is SVGAGI in the germline V gene. Germline trimming cut 6 bases from V and 4 bases from J; bases unmatched to any gene: 5. CDR3 in amino acids: CASSKGQGGNTIYF. CDR3 DNA: TGTGCCAGCAGCAAAGGACAGGGAGGAAACACCATATATTTT.

This chain links TRBV12-3 or TRBV12-4 with TRBJ2-4; D is undetermined. V dropped 1 base and J dropped 11 bases, with 9 bases sitting between them. There are 12 residues in the CDR3. The CDR3 sequence is CASSLDSFLQYF. The CDR3 nucleotides read TGTGCCAGCAGTTTAGACTCCTTTCTTCAGTACTTC.

This chain uses TRBV5-1 with TRBJ1-3; D is perhaps TRBD1 (6 bases). The CDR3 covers 16 residues. Looked up from germline, CDR1 is SGHRS and CDR2 is YFSETQ. The ends were cut back, 4 bases at V and 1 base at J, with 15 bases in the middle. The CDR3 protein is CASSQGSTGSGNTIYF. The CDR3 coding sequence is TGCGCCAGCAGCCAGGGCAGCACAGGGTCTGGAAACACCATATATTTT.

The J gene is TRBJ1-1, the V gene TRBV7-2, with no clear D. The V gene's germline CDR1 is SGHTA and CDR2 FQGNSA. V was trimmed by 2 bases and J by 5 bases, leaving 3 bases between them. This CDR3 has 11 amino acids. Here the CDR3 DNA reads TGTGCCAGCAGCTTATTAACTGAAGCTTTCTTT. It specifies CASSLLTEAFF.

V and J are TRBV28 and TRBJ2-3; D might be TRBD2 (5 bases). V was trimmed by 11 bases and J by 0 bases, leaving 12 bases between them. The CDR3 has 13 amino acids. The germline V gene encodes CDR1 MDHEN and CDR2 SYDVKM. The CDR3, as DNA: TGTGCCGGACGGGATTCTAGCACAGATACGCAGTATTTT. This encodes CAGRDSSTDTQYF.

This chain links TRBV5-1 with TRBJ1-1, with unresolved D. Germline CDR1 is SGHRS and CDR2 is YFSETQ. This CDR3 comprises 13 residues. Trimming cost V 4 bases and J 2 bases, with 9 bases left between them. The CDR3 nucleotides read TGCGCCAGCAGCCTCGGGGTTAACACTGAAGCTTTCTTT. Amino acids: CASSLGVNTEAFF. The full variable domain, rest sourced from reference TRBV5-1 and TRBJ1-1, is KAGVTQTPRYLIKTRGQQVTLSCSPISGHRSVSWYQQTPGQGLQFLFEYFSETQRNKGNFPGRFSGRQFSNSRSEMNVSTLELGDSALYLCASSLGVNTEAFFGQGTRLTVV.

This chain connects TRBV2 to TRBJ2-2; 8 nucleotides match TRBD1. The ends lost 0 bases at V and 1 base at J; junction bases unmatched: 4. Per germline, CDR1 SNHLY and CDR2 FYNNEI. This CDR3 has 17 amino acids. The CDR3 coding sequence is TGTGCCAGCAGTGAAGCGCTTGGGACAGGGAACACCGGGGAGCTGTTTTTT. Protein sequence: CASSEALGTGNTGELFF.